This T cell receptor beta chain emerged from a study of T cell repertoires in cytomegalovirus infection. Overall study context: It can be stated that public TCR beta signatures indicated CMV infection as well as a matching HLA type.

This clonotype turned up a few times. Its antigen is not identified. A single record per CDR3 protein comes from TCRdb applying MiXCR to the reads. Here the sample spans some 900,000 distinct CDR3 sequences, roughly 33% being singletons. Germline assignment: CDR1 KGHDR and CDR2 SFDVKD. The V and J ends lost 4 bases and 3 bases, in that order; junction bases with no gene match: 8. This CDR3 spans 16 amino acids. The rearrangement uses TRBV24-1 and TRBJ1-5; 7 nucleotides line up with TRBD1. This sample comprised cultured CD8+ T cells from PBMCs, obtained from culture after CMV antigen stimulation. This TCR derives from a human donor in good health (CMV status not recorded). Some clones in this sample may be carry-over from other donors' samples. The CDR3: CATSDAWTGLNQPQHF. Written as DNA, the CDR3 is TGTGCCACCAGTGACGCCTGGACAGGCCTCAATCAGCCCCAGCATTTT.